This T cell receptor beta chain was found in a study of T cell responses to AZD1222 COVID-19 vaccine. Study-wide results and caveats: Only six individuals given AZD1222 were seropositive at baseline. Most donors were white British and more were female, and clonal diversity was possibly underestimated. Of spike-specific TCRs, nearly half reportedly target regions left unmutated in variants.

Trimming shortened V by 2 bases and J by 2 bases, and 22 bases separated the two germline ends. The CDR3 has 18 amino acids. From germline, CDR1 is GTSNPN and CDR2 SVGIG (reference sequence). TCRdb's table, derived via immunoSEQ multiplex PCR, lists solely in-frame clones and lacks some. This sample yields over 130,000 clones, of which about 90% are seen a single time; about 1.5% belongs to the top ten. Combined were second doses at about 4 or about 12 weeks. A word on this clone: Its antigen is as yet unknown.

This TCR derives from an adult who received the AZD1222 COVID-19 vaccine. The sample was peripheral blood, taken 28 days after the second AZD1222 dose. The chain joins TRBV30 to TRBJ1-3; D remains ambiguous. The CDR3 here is CAWSQGPSLQKAGNTIYF. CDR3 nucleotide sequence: TGTGCCTGGAGTCAAGGACCGAGCCTCCAAAAGGCTGGAAACACCATATATTTT. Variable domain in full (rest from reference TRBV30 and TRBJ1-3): SQTIHQWPATLVQPVGSPLSLECTVEGTSNPNLYWYRQAAGRGLQLLFYSVGIGQISSEVPQNLSASRPQDRQFILSSKKLLLSDSGFYLCAWSQGPSLQKAGNTIYFGEGSWLTVV.